Below are 29 T cell receptor beta chains sequenced from a single sample in a study of CD8+CD57+ T cells in acquired aplastic anemia. Researchers used genomic DNA as the template to profile TCR beta VDJ and CDR3. TCRdb independently ran MiXCR on the reads; one entry per CDR3 protein. The table shows about 200,000 distinct CDR3 sequences, with about half occurring only once. Patients picked for sequencing had shown CD8+CD57+ cell expansion detected by flow cytometry. What was sequenced was sorted CD4+, CD8+, or CD8+CD57+ T cells (not recorded which) from PBMCs. The receptors shown here come from a human donor with aplastic anemia.

The gene calls are TRBV7-8 and TRBJ2-7; 8 positions match TRBD1. Germline lookup yields CDR1 SGHVS and CDR2 FQNEAQ. V lost 4 bases to trimming and J lost 1 base; unmatched junction nucleotides: 6. The CDR3 is 15 amino acids. CDR3 protein: CASSSPGQVSYEQYF. CDR3 DNA: TGTGCCAGCAGCTCCCCGGGACAGGTATCCTACGAGCAGTACTTC.

The chain combines TRBV7-9 with TRBJ2-7, with 10 bases identical to TRBD1. V gave up 1 base and J gave up 1 base; unmatched junction bases: 4. CDR1 is SEHNR, CDR2 FQNEAQ, per germline (reference sequence). The CDR3 is 16 residues long. The CDR3 reads CASSLGGTGESYEQYF. CDR3 bases: TGTGCCAGCAGCTTAGGAGGGACAGGGGAGTCCTACGAGCAGTACTTC.

Only a few counts were recorded for this clonotype. V is TRBV25-1 and J is TRBJ2-1; maybe TRBD2 (7 bases). CDR1 and CDR2 from the germline V gene are MGHDK and SYGVNS. The CDR3 totals 17 residues. Trimming took off 2 bases at V and 6 bases at J, with 20 bases between the two ends. CDR3 region: CASSEPVRGGGLNEQFF. CDR3 nucleotides: TGTGCCAGCAGTGAACCCGTAAGGGGGGGAGGGCTCAATGAGCAGTTCTTC. Full variable domain (rest looked up from reference TRBV25-1 and TRBJ2-1): EADIYQTPRYLVIGTGKKITLECSQTMGHDKMYWYQQDPGMELHLIHYSYGVNSTEKGDLSSESTVSRIRTEHFPLTLESARPSHTSQYLCASSEPVRGGGLNEQFFGPGTRLTVL.

V usage is TRBV12-3 or TRBV12-4 and J usage is TRBJ1-2, with TRBD1 matching 9 bases. Trimming removed 3 bases from V and 7 bases from J; junction bases left unmatched: 3. This CDR3 is 13 amino acids long. The CDR3 sequence: CASSLMDRGGYTF. In DNA form, the CDR3 reads TGTGCCAGCAGTTTGATGGACAGGGGTGGCTACACCTTC.

The V and J genes are TRBV20-1 and TRBJ1-6, with D uncertain. V gave up 3 bases and J gave up 1 base, with 7 bases separating them. The CDR3 sequence is 14 residues long. Germline values: CDR1 DFQATT, CDR2 SNEGSKA (reference sequence). The CDR3 nucleotides read TGCAGTGCTAGCACGGATTCCTATAATTCACCCCTCCACTTT. Translating it yields CSASTDSYNSPLHF.

The rearrangement links TRBV18 to TRBJ2-2, with D possibly being TRBD1 (6 bases). The CDR3 is 16 amino acids. Germline V lookup: CDR1 KGHSH, CDR2 LQKENI. Trimming left V 5 bases short and J 3 bases short, with 16 bases between. The CDR3 loop reads CASSATRDTYTGELFF. The CDR3 DNA reads as TGTGCCAGCTCAGCCACTCGGGACACGTACACCGGGGAGCTGTTTTTT.

The chain joins TRBV28 to TRBJ1-5; possible D gene TRBD1, 6 bases. Germline V CDR1 and CDR2: MDHEN, SYDVKM. The V end was cut by 8 bases, the J end by 0 bases, with 11 bases between. The CDR3 consists of 14 residues. CDR3 nucleotide sequence: TGTGCCAGCTGGACAGCTCATAGCAATCAGCCCCAGCATTTT. Its protein is CASWTAHSNQPQHF.

Only one count was recorded for this clonotype. The chain carries TRBV5-6 and TRBJ1-2; D possibly corresponds to TRBD1 (6 bases). Germline V lookup: CDR1 SGHDT, CDR2 YYEEEE. The CDR3 is 14 amino acids. The V gene lost 6 bases and the J gene lost 2 bases, with 14 bases spanning the gap. CDR3 region: CASNKGQGNYGYTF. The DNA of the CDR3 is TGTGCCAGCAACAAGGGCCAGGGGAACTATGGCTACACCTTC.

This clonotype was counted ten times or more. The chain carries TRBV6-5 and TRBJ1-6; D may be TRBD1 (6 bases). V lost 5 bases, J lost 7 bases, and 12 bases lay in between. Germline CDR1 and CDR2: MNHEY and SVGAGI. The CDR3 runs 14 residues. The CDR3 protein is CASSHRDTNSPLHF. Here the CDR3 DNA reads TGTGCCAGCAGTCACCGGGACACCAATTCACCCCTCCACTTT.

Concerning this clonotype itself: This may be a read error, as it is one base from a much larger clone. CDR3 bases: TGTGCCAGCAGCCGAGGATTAGGAAACAGGGAGAAAGAGACCCAGTACTTC. Amino acid sequence: CASSRGLGNREKETQYF. The chain joins TRBV14 to TRBJ2-5; a possible D gene is TRBD1 (6 bases). V was clipped by 4 bases and J by 3 bases, with 21 bases between them. Germline V gene lookup returns CDR1 SGHDN and CDR2 FVKESK. CDR3 length equals 17 residues.

This clonotype was picked up one time. The rearrangement joins TRBV20-1 to TRBJ2-7; perhaps TRBD1 as D (5 bases). Trimming shortened V by 0 bases and J by 0 bases, and 9 bases separated the two germline ends. Per germline, CDR1 DFQATT and CDR2 SNEGSKA (reference sequence). CDR3 size: 14 residues. DNA for the CDR3: TGCAGTGCTAGAGATCCACAGGCCTCCTACGAGCAGTACTTC. Translation: CSARDPQASYEQYF.

This rearrangement joins TRBV20-1 to TRBJ1-1, with 8 bases aligning to TRBD1. The CDR3 contains 12 residues. The trim removed 0 bases at V and 9 bases at J, leaving 3 bases unmatched. Looked up from germline, CDR1 is DFQATT and CDR2 is SNEGSKA (reference sequence). CDR3 loop: CSAREDRAKAFF. DNA of the CDR3: TGCAGTGCTAGAGAGGACAGGGCAAAAGCTTTCTTT.

The chain joins TRBV3-1 to TRBJ2-2; D unresolved. The V gene lost 1 base and the J gene lost 6 bases, with 12 bases spanning the gap. Germline V lookup: CDR1 LGHDT, CDR2 YNNKEL (reference sequence). CDR3 length: 15 residues. CDR3 bases: TGTGCCAGCAGCCAAGGCCATAGTGGGCCCGGGGAGCTGTTTTTT. This translates into CASSQGHSGPGELFF.

This clonotype was picked up many times. This rearrangement joins TRBV6-6 to TRBJ1-2; the D gene is possibly TRBD1 (5 bases). This CDR3 region has 17 residues. V was pared by 1 base and J by 6 bases, with 21 bases between. CDR1 and CDR2 from the germline V gene are MNHNY and SVGAGI (reference sequence). The CDR3 DNA sequence: TGTGCCAGCAGTTACTTCCGAGGCGGGGCGGGGGGGGATGGCTACACCTTC. Residues: CASSYFRGGAGGDGYTF.

This clonotype showed up many times. J is TRBJ1-4 and V is TRBV19; possible D gene TRBD1, 6 bases. CDR1 is LNHDA and CDR2 is SQIVND in the germline V gene (reference sequence). V was trimmed by 5 bases and J by 0 bases, leaving 19 bases between them. This CDR3 region has 18 residues. The CDR3 DNA follows: TGTGCCAGTAGTGGGCGACAGGTTCTTAGAGCAACTAATGAAAAACTGTTTTTT. It is translated as CASSGRQVLRATNEKLFF.

The chain employs TRBV10-3 and TRBJ2-1; no clear D gene. Germline-derived CDR1 and CDR2 are ENHRY and SYGVKD. V lost 0 bases and J lost 9, with 6 bases in between. The CDR3 loop spans 12 amino acids. CDR3 coding DNA: TGTGCCATCAGTGAGTCTCTGGTTGAGCAGTTCTTC. Its protein product is CAISESLVEQFF.

This clonotype showed up many times. The chain couples TRBV5-1 to TRBJ1-5; tentative D call: TRBD1 (5 bases). V gave up 3 bases and J gave up 2 bases, with 12 bases separating them. The CDR3 is 15 amino acids. Germline lookup yields CDR1 SGHRS and CDR2 YFSETQ. The CDR3 sequence is CASSYDSSGNQPQHF. Here the CDR3 DNA reads TGCGCCAGCAGCTATGACAGTAGCGGCAATCAGCCCCAGCATTTT.

J is TRBJ2-1 and V is TRBV29-1, with TRBD2 matching 14 bases. The V segment lost 8 bases and the J segment 5 bases; nucleotides outside the gene matches: 8. The germline V gene has CDR1 SQVTM and CDR2 ANQGSEA. The CDR3 is 15 residues long. CDR3 residues: CSSRTSGGLNNEQFF. The CDR3 DNA sequence: TGCAGCAGTAGGACTAGCGGGGGGCTAAACAATGAGCAGTTCTTC.

This clonotype came up many times. The chain carries TRBV6-6 and TRBJ1-1, with D possibly being TRBD1 (6 bases). The CDR3 consists of 15 residues. Trimming pared 5 bases from V and 1 base from J, leaving 14 bases between. Germline CDR1 is MNHNY and CDR2 is SVGAGI (reference sequence). DNA for the CDR3: TGTGCCAGCAGTACAGGGTGGGAGGGGAACACTGAAGCTTTCTTT. It translates to CASSTGWEGNTEAFF.

This clonotype has at least ten counts. The chain combines TRBV20-1 with TRBJ2-3; tentatively, D is TRBD2 (5 bases). Germline V gene lookup returns CDR1 DFQATT and CDR2 SNEGSKA (reference sequence). This CDR3 region has 14 residues. Trimming left V 3 bases short and J 1 base short, with 11 bases between. CDR3 coding DNA: TGCAGTGCTAGGAGCCCCGGGGGCACAGATACGCAGTATTTT. This translates into CSARSPGGTDTQYF.

The rearrangement joins TRBV10-1 to TRBJ2-2; D unclear. V was cut by 6 bases and J by 3 bases, with 11 bases left in between. This CDR3 has 14 residues. Germline lookup yields CDR1 WNHNN and CDR2 SYGVQD (reference sequence). The CDR3, as DNA: TGCGCCAGCAGCTTGAAGCGACACACCGGGGAGCTGTTTTTT. It encodes CASSLKRHTGELFF.

The chain uses TRBV29-1 and TRBJ2-7; 12 nucleotides match TRBD2. Germline V CDR1 and CDR2: SQVTM, ANQGSEA. Trimming removed 5 bases from V and 2 bases from J; junction bases left unmatched: 4. The CDR3 sequence is 14 residues long. This CDR3 reads CSVTLAGGPYEQYF. The CDR3 bases are TGCAGCGTTACCCTAGCGGGGGGGCCCTACGAGCAGTACTTC.

The rearrangement joins TRBV2 to TRBJ2-7; D gene uncertain. CDR3 length equals 14 residues. V dropped 2 bases and J dropped 3 bases, with 11 bases sitting between them. CDR1 is SNHLY and CDR2 is FYNNEI in the germline V gene. For the CDR3, the DNA is TGTGCCAGCAGTGAACCCCGACCCCGCTACGAGCAGTACTTC. This sequence encodes CASSEPRPRYEQYF. The variable domain in full, with the rest retrieved from reference TRBV2 and TRBJ2-7, is EPEVTQTPSHQVTQMGQEVILRCVPISNHLYFYWYRQILGQKVEFLVSFYNNEISEKSEIFDDQFSVERPDGSNFTLKIRSTKLEDSAMYFCASSEPRPRYEQYFGPGTRLTVT.

The chain links TRBV18 to TRBJ1-1; TRBD1 is a possible D gene (5 bases). Germline CDR1 is KGHSH and CDR2 is LQKENI. V was clipped by 2 bases and J by 4 bases, with 11 bases between them. The CDR3 has 14 amino acids. CDR3 protein: CASSPSGGSTEAFF. The CDR3 DNA sequence: TGTGCCAGCTCACCATCGGGGGGAAGCACTGAAGCTTTCTTT.

The chain has TRBV5-6 and TRBJ2-1; 9 bases match TRBD1. Trimming at V came to 7 bases and at J to 1 base, leaving 3 bases not matched to a gene. Germline V gives CDR1 SGHDT, CDR2 YYEEEE. CDR3 length: 14 amino acids. CDR3 sequence (DNA): TGTGCCAGCGGAGGACAGGGGTCCTACAATGAGCAGTTCTTC. Amino acids: CASGGQGSYNEQFF. The full variable domain, completed using reference TRBV5-6 and TRBJ2-1, is DAGVTQSPTHLIKTRGQQVTLRCSPKSGHDTVSWYQQALGQGPQFIFQYYEEEERQRGNFPDRFSGHQFPNYSSELNVNALLLGDSALYLCASGGQGSYNEQFFGPGTRLTVL.

The chain joins TRBV2 to TRBJ2-7, with D perhaps matching TRBD1 (6 bases). CDR1 is SNHLY and CDR2 is FYNNEI in the germline V gene. The V gene lost 6 bases and the J gene lost 5 bases, with 11 bases spanning the gap. The CDR3 is 12 amino acids. The CDR3 nucleotides are TGTGCCAGCAGCCGAGGACAGAACGAGCAGTACTTC. Encoded protein: CASSRGQNEQYF.

Points on this clonotype: The germline gene is not matched at one end of the junction; a read error may be the cause. This chain uses TRBV10-3 with TRBJ1-1; the D gene is possibly TRBD1 (5 bases). This CDR3 is 16 amino acids long. Germline CDR1 reads ENHRY; CDR2 reads SYGVKD. The CDR3 DNA is TGTGCCAGCAGTTATACGGCCGGCAGGGAGCGACCTGAAGCTTTCTTT. This encodes CASSYTAGRERPEAFF.

CDR3 DNA sequence: TGTGCCGGGGCTAGGGCTTCCCCTTCACCCCTCCACTTT. This encodes CAGARASPSPLHF. This rearrangement joins TRBV5-8 to TRBJ1-6; possibly TRBD1 for D (5 bases). V lost 10 bases and J lost 9, with 17 bases in between. The CDR3 has 13 amino acids. Per the germline V gene, CDR1 is SGHTS and CDR2 is YDEGEE.

J is TRBJ2-2 and V is TRBV19, with D possibly being TRBD1 (6 bases). Looked up from germline, CDR1 is LNHDA and CDR2 is SQIVND (reference sequence). Trimming left V 10 bases short and J 10 bases short, with 16 bases between. The CDR3 spans 12 residues. In DNA form, the CDR3 reads TGTGCCATCAAGAGGGACATCGCGGAGCTGTTTTTT. Protein product: CAIKRDIAELFF.